The TCR beta chain described here comes from a study of blood T cell repertoires in COVID-19. Study-wide context: PBMCs, B-cell-depleted T cells, or T cells were the source of the cDNA or gDNA that made up the material.

Trimming stripped 5 bases from V and 1 base from J, with 5 bases between. Germline V gene sequence: CDR1 SGHTA, CDR2 FQGNSA. The CDR3 is 12 residues long. How the authors handled the data: Estimation of nucleated cell counts was performed using reference gene primer amplification. TCRdb's copy holds only in-frame clones and misses some; the assay was immunoSEQ multiplex PCR. For V, J and clone size, that table is used; D and trimming come from the DNA. The sample has 180,000 or so clones; approximately 91% are singletons. The source of this sequence is a man between 18 and 29 years old with active or convalescent COVID-19. Sequenced input: peripheral blood. The chain has TRBV7-2 and TRBJ1-1; D remains unclear. CDR3 in amino acids: CASSHPNTEAFF. CDR3 in DNA: TGTGCCAGCAGCCATCCGAACACTGAAGCTTTCTTT.